Sequencing of this T cell receptor (beta chain) was carried out in a study of T cells after somatic rescue of genetic block. The CDR3 spans 15 residues. Trimming removed 2 bases from V and 2 bases from J, with 11 bases in between. Germline CDR1 is SGHRS and CDR2 is YFSETQ. Method: immunoSEQ multiplex PCR; TCRdb's copy keeps in-frame clones and lacks some. The sample has about 110,000 clones, 75% to 95% seen once. The specimen was peripheral blood mononuclear cells (PBMCs). This receptor was identified in a woman in her late teens or twenties. V is TRBV5-1 and J is TRBJ2-4; D gene unclear. CDR3 in DNA: TGCGCCAGCAGCTTTTCAGACCTGACCAAAAACATTCAGTACTTC. This sequence encodes CASSFSDLTKNIQYF.